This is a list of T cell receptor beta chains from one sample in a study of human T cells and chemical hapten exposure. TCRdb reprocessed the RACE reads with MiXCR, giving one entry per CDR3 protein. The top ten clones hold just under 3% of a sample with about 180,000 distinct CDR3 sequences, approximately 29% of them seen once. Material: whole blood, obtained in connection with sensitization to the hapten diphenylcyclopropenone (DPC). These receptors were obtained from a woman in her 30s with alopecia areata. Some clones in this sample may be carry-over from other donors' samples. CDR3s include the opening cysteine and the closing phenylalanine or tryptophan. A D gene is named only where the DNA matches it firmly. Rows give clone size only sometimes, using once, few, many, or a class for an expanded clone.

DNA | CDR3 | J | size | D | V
TGTGCCATCAGTGAAGCTAGTGAGGGCGAGCAGTACTTC | CAISEASEGEQYF | TRBJ2-7 | . | . | TRBV10-3
TGCGCCAGCAGCTTGCTCGGGACTAGCGGGCCTCAGTTCTTC | CASSLLGTSGPQFF | TRBJ2-1 | . | TRBD2 | TRBV5-1
TGTGCCAGCAGCCCAATGGACCGGGGGGGAAACACCATATATTTT | CASSPMDRGGNTIYF | TRBJ1-3 | once | . | TRBV4-2
TGTGCCAGCAGTTACGGGCAGGACCAGGAGACCCAGTACTTC | CASSYGQDQETQYF | TRBJ2-5 | few | . | TRBV6-2/TRBV6-3
TGTGCCAGCAGTTTGGCCGGGACAGGGAATCAGCCCCAGCATTTT | CASSLAGTGNQPQHF | TRBJ1-5 | few | TRBD1 | TRBV28
TGCAGTGCTAGGTTTAGGGACGGATTTAGAGTCGCCAAAAACATTCAGTACTTC | CSARFRDGFRVAKNIQYF | TRBJ2-4 | . | . | TRBV20-1
TGCAGTGCTAGAGATTCTCAGTACGGCACTGAAGCTTTCTTT | CSARDSQYGTEAFF | TRBJ1-1 | . | . | TRBV20-1
TGTGCCAGCAGCGTGTCAGGGCGTAGGGAGGCTTTCTTT | CASSVSGRREAFF | TRBJ1-1 | few | . | TRBV9
TGTGCCAGCAACGGGGGCGGGGAGCTGTTTTTT | CASNGGGELFF | TRBJ2-2 | . | . | TRBV28
TGTGCCACCAGCAGAAAACCGGGACAGGGGCCCTACGAGCAGTACTTC | CATSRKPGQGPYEQYF | TRBJ2-7 | . | TRBD1 | TRBV15
TGTCCCAGCAGACAACCCGGACCCCTCCACTTT | CPSRQPGPLHF | TRBJ1-6 | . | . | TRBV28
TGTGCCAGCAGCCTTCGGGCCAGCTCCTACAATGAGCAGTTCTTC | CASSLRASSYNEQFF | TRBJ2-1 | . | . | TRBV14
TGCAGCGTTGAAGATGTCGGGCAGGGCGAGCACTTT | CSVEDVGQGEHF | TRBJ1-1 | few | . | TRBV29-1
TGTGCCAGCAGGGGCAGACCCCGAGAAAAACTGTTTTTT | CASRGRPREKLFF | TRBJ1-4 | . | . | TRBV28
TGTGCCAGCAGCCAAGCTGGCAGGGAAAACACCGGGGAGCTGTTTTTT | CASSQAGRENTGELFF | TRBJ2-2 | few | . | TRBV3-1
TGTGCCAGCAGTTCTCCCCGGTGGCAGTTCTTC | CASSSPRWQFF | TRBJ2-1 | few | . | TRBV28
TGCAGTGCATGGATAGCGGGAGGGTACACCGGGGAGCTGTTTTTT | CSAWIAGGYTGELFF | TRBJ2-2 | . | TRBD2 | TRBV20-1
TGTGCCAGCAGCCCCGGGACAGGACTCTACGAGCAGTACTTC | CASSPGTGLYEQYF | TRBJ2-7 | . | TRBD1 | TRBV5-5
TGTGCCAGTCACGGGACAGGCAACACTGAAGCTTTCTTT | CASHGTGNTEAFF | TRBJ1-1 | . | TRBD1 | TRBV25-1
TGTGCCAGCAGCTTAAGTCATCCCGGGGGCGAGCAGTTCTTC | CASSLSHPGGEQFF | TRBJ2-1 | . | . | TRBV7-8
TGTGCCAGCACTCGTTTACCCTACGAGCAGTACTTC | CASTRLPYEQYF | TRBJ2-7 | few | . | TRBV28
TGTGCCAGCTCACCAACGGGCAAGAGCTCCTACGAGCAGTACTTC | CASSPTGKSSYEQYF | TRBJ2-7 | few | . | TRBV18
TGTGCCAGCAGCGGAAAACTAGCGGCTGGATACGAGCAGTACTTC | CASSGKLAAGYEQYF | TRBJ2-7 | . | TRBD2 | TRBV28
TGTGCCAGCAGCTTACAGGGCGGAGGAGAGACCCAGTACTTC | CASSLQGGGETQYF | TRBJ2-5 | . | . | TRBV11-2
TGTGCCAGCAAGGGGGTTACGCTTAGCACAGATACGCAGTATTTT | CASKGVTLSTDTQYF | TRBJ2-3 | . | . | TRBV7-2
TGCGCCAGCAGTTCCATCCGGGACAGTGGCTACACCTTC | CASSSIRDSGYTF | TRBJ1-2 | . | TRBD1 | TRBV4-3
TGCGCCAGCAGCCCAGGCGCAGATACGCAGTATTTT | CASSPGADTQYF | TRBJ2-3 | . | . | TRBV5-1
TGTGCCAGCAGCGTAGGGGTCACCGGGGAGCTGTTTTTT | CASSVGVTGELFF | TRBJ2-2 | many | . | TRBV9
TGTGCCAGCAGGAGCACAGGGGAACCACTCTCCTACGAGCAGTACTTC | CASRSTGEPLSYEQYF | TRBJ2-7 | . | TRBD1 | TRBV28
TGCGCCAGCAGCCAAAGACTAGCGGGAAGGCCGACCGGGGAGCTGTTTTTT | CASSQRLAGRPTGELFF | TRBJ2-2 | . | TRBD2 | TRBV4-3
TGTGCCAGCAGACCCACAGGGGACTCCGGATCCCAGTACTTC | CASRPTGDSGSQYF | TRBJ2-5 | . | . | TRBV6-5
TGTGCCAGCCAATCGGGGGGTCGAAGAAGTGCTTTCTTT | CASQSGGRRSAFF | TRBJ1-1 | . | . | TRBV6-2/TRBV6-3
TGTGCCAGCAGTGTTACCCGGGACCCGACGTACTTC | CASSVTRDPTYF | TRBJ2-5 | few | . | TRBV25-1